These 18 T cell receptor beta chains were all obtained from the same sample, sequenced in a study of identical twins. TCRdb processed the 5' RACE reads anew with MiXCR; each CDR3 protein has one entry. The sample includes 650,000 to 800,000 distinct CDR3 sequences, approximately 9% of them seen just once. The sample was also linked to a second study, of yellow fever vaccine responses in identical twins.

The sample was PBMCs. The source of these receptors is a woman between 18 and 29 years old in good health.

In its sample, this clonotype was seen many times. The genes are TRBV27 and TRBJ1-1, with a possible D match to TRBD1 (5 bases). This CDR3 has 13 residues. Trimming cost V 8 bases and J 4 bases, with 14 bases left between them. Germline V lookup: CDR1 MNHEY, CDR2 SMNVEV (reference sequence). CDR3 residues: CASQSIGGTEAFF. DNA for the CDR3: TGTGCCAGCCAATCAATTGGGGGCACTGAAGCTTTCTTT.

The V gene is TRBV28, the J gene TRBJ2-7, with D hard to call. V shed 7 bases and J shed 2 bases, with 12 bases lying between them. The CDR3 has 13 amino acids. The germline V gene has CDR1 MDHEN and CDR2 SYDVKM. The chain's CDR3 is CASTRAVTYEQYF. CDR3 DNA: TGTGCCAGCACCCGGGCGGTAACCTACGAGCAGTACTTC. Based on the CDR3 plus reference TRBV28 and TRBJ2-7, the full variable domain is DVKVTQSSRYLVKRTGEKVFLECVQDMDHENMFWYRQDPGLGLRLIYFSYDVKMKEKGDIPEGYSVSREKKERFSLILESASTNQTSMYLCASTRAVTYEQYFGPGTRLTVT.

This clonotype was found many times. The CDR3 bases are TGCAGTGCTAGAGAAGGGGGCTCCTACAATGAGCAGTTCTTC. Amino acids: CSAREGGSYNEQFF. The rearrangement links TRBV20-1 to TRBJ2-1; perhaps TRBD1 as D (6 bases). From germline, CDR1 is DFQATT and CDR2 SNEGSKA (reference sequence). Between the trimmed V and J ends, which lost 0 bases and 0 bases, there was a span of 6 bases. The CDR3 has 14 residues.

This chain joins TRBV4-3 and TRBJ2-2; TRBD2 aligns across 8 bases. This CDR3 has 17 amino acids. Germline V gene sequence: CDR1 LGHNA, CDR2 YSLEER. J lost 0 bases, V lost 5 bases, and 8 bases had no gene match. The CDR3 region is CASSAGLAGANTGELFF. In DNA form, the CDR3 reads TGCGCCAGCAGCGCAGGACTAGCCGGGGCGAACACCGGGGAGCTGTTTTTT.

The chain is built from TRBV24-1 and TRBJ2-5, with a possible D match to TRBD1 (5 bases). Germline V CDR1 and CDR2: KGHDR, SFDVKD. The length of the CDR3 is 15 residues. The V and J ends lost 4 bases and 2 bases respectively, with 13 bases between them. The CDR3 DNA sequence: TGTGCCACCAGTGACCGATCGACAGCTCAAGAGACCCAGTACTTC. Protein: CATSDRSTAQETQYF.

Only a few counts were recorded for this clonotype. The rearrangement joins TRBV20-1 to TRBJ2-7, with D perhaps being TRBD1 or TRBD2 (5 bases each). The CDR3 contains 13 residues. The germline CDR1 and CDR2 sequences are DFQATT and SNEGSKA (reference sequence). With 4 bases removed from V and 5 bases from J, the gap between germline ends came to 15 bases. The chain's CDR3 is CSATTGTSNEQYF. The CDR3 DNA follows: TGCAGTGCTACAACCGGGACGTCTAACGAGCAGTACTTC.

This clonotype was seen a handful of times. This CDR3 is CASSRDGQMNTEAFF. The CDR3 nucleotides read TGTGCCAGCAGCCGCGATGGACAGATGAACACTGAAGCTTTCTTT. The chain recombines TRBV12-3 or TRBV12-4 with TRBJ1-1; tentative D call: TRBD1 (6 bases). V gave up 6 bases and J gave up 0 bases, with 14 bases separating them. The CDR3 runs to 15 residues.

This clonotype was counted ten times or more. One junction end disagrees with the germline gene, perhaps due to a read error. The chain combines TRBV20-1 with TRBJ2-5; possible D gene TRBD1, 6 bases. The germline V gene has CDR1 DFQATT and CDR2 SNEGSKA (reference sequence). The CDR3 runs to 15 residues. In DNA, the CDR3 is TGCAGTGCTCGAGACCTGGACAGCGCCGGGGAGACCCAGTACTTC. Its translation is CSARDLDSAGETQYF.

At least ten counts were recorded for this clonotype. The chain couples TRBV5-1 to TRBJ2-3, with D hard to call. The V end was cut by 0 bases, the J end by 4 bases, with 9 bases between. Per the germline V gene, CDR1 is SGHRS and CDR2 is YFSETQ. This CDR3 region has 14 residues. The CDR3 sequence is CASSLVGLADTQYF. The DNA for the CDR3 is TGCGCCAGCAGCTTGGTGGGTTTGGCAGATACGCAGTATTTT.

In its sample, this clonotype was seen many times. This rearrangement joins TRBV7-8 to TRBJ2-1; D may be TRBD2 (6 bases). This CDR3 is built from 13 residues. The germline V gene encodes CDR1 SGHVS and CDR2 FQNEAQ. V lost 5 bases and J lost 6, with 11 bases in between. The CDR3 DNA sequence: TGTGCCAGCAGCGTTGGGACTCTCAATGAGCAGTTCTTC. This codes for CASSVGTLNEQFF.

V and J are TRBV9 and TRBJ1-1; 7 positions agree with TRBD1. Germline-derived CDR1 and CDR2 are SGDLS and YYNGEE. The CDR3 has 14 amino acids. Unmatched junction bases numbered 6, after V lost 3 bases and J lost 4 bases. In nucleotides, the CDR3 is TGTGCCAGCAGCGAAGACAGGGTGGGCACTGAAGCTTTCTTT. Protein product: CASSEDRVGTEAFF.

Here the CDR3 reads CASSQDTATSGNTIYF. CDR3 DNA sequence: TGCGCCAGCAGCCAAGATACGGCTACCTCTGGAAACACCATATATTTT. This chain links TRBV4-1 with TRBJ1-3, with D uncertain. V was shortened by 0 bases and J by 0 bases, with 9 bases between the two germline ends. In germline, CDR1 is MGHRA, CDR2 YSYEKL. This CDR3 region has 16 residues.

The CDR3 here is CASTKADLAKNIQYF. The CDR3 DNA reads TGTGCCAGCACCAAGGCGGACCTAGCCAAAAACATTCAGTACTTC. V gene TRBV6-2 or TRBV6-3 combines with J gene TRBJ2-4; D gene ambiguous. V was pared by 7 bases and J by 0 bases, with 13 bases between. The length of the CDR3 is 15 residues. Per the germline V gene, CDR1 is MNHEY and CDR2 is SVGEGT.

This clonotype was detected only a few times. V usage is TRBV3-1 and J usage is TRBJ2-2; 9 bases align to TRBD2. J gave up 6 bases and V 4 bases, and 6 bases lay outside the gene matches. CDR1 is LGHDT and CDR2 is YNNKEL in the germline V gene (reference sequence). The CDR3 has 15 amino acids. In DNA form, the CDR3 reads TGTGCCAGCAGCCGTAGCGGGGGAATAGCCGGGGAGCTGTTTTTT. Translated, it gives CASSRSGGIAGELFF.

The chain combines TRBV15 with TRBJ2-1; D ambiguous. Germline V gene data show CDR1 as LNHNV and CDR2 as YYDKDF (reference sequence). The V end was cut by 0 bases, the J end by 10 bases, with 10 bases between. This CDR3 spans 13 amino acids. The CDR3 nucleotides are TGTGCCACCAGCAGAGATGGCGGCGGCGAGCAGTTCTTC. It codes for CATSRDGGGEQFF. Filled out from reference TRBV15 and TRBJ2-1, the complete variable domain reads DAMVIQNPRYQVTQFGKPVTLSCSQTLNHNVMYWYQQKSSQAPKLLFHYYDKDFNNEADTPDNFQSRRPNTSFCFLDIRSPGLGDTAMYLCATSRDGGGEQFFGPGTRLTVL.

This clonotype was seen more than once but under ten times. The genes are TRBV20-1 and TRBJ2-3; 10 bases match TRBD2. CDR3 length: 15 amino acids. The V gene end was trimmed by 4 bases and the J gene end by 6 bases; junction bases not matched to a gene: 10. Per germline, CDR1 DFQATT and CDR2 SNEGSKA (reference sequence). Written as DNA, the CDR3 is TGCAGTGCTAATAGACTAGCGGGTCCCTCGGATACGCAGTATTTT. The encoded protein is CSANRLAGPSDTQYF.

In the case of this clonotype: A read error may account for a junction end that differs from germline. The chain carries TRBV7-9 and TRBJ2-5; 9 nucleotides align to TRBD1. CDR1 and CDR2 (germline): SEHNR, FQNEAQ (reference sequence). The CDR3 contains 15 residues. The CDR3 nucleotides are TGTGCCAGCAGCTCTGCGACAGGGGGTTTGGAGACCCAGTATTTC. As protein: CASSSATGGLETQYF.

This clonotype occurred many times. The gene calls are TRBV29-1 and TRBJ2-1, with D perhaps being TRBD1 or TRBD2 (6 bases each). V lost 2 bases and J 1 base, leaving 9 bases between the germline ends. CDR3 length: 14 amino acids. CDR1 and CDR2 (germline): SQVTM, ANQGSEA. CDR3 sequence: CSVERGVSYNEQFF. DNA for the CDR3: TGCAGCGTTGAAAGGGGGGTATCCTACAATGAGCAGTTCTTC.